This TCR beta chain was observed in a study of lymphopenia after photon versus proton radiotherapy. Study results and caveats: Better survival with proton therapy was suggested as possible, not demonstrated.

CDR3 size: 10 residues. V was shortened by 5 bases and J by 1 base, with 1 base between the two germline ends. CDR1 and CDR2 (germline): DFQATT, SNEGSKA (reference sequence). Profiling relied on immunoSEQ multiplex PCR, and the TCRdb table lists in-frame clones only, not all of them. There are approximately 40,000 clones in the sample; around 84% occur only once, and about a tenth lies in the top ten. Turning to this clone: No antigen is known for it.

Sequencing used peripheral blood, obtained from a patient treated with proton-based radiotherapy. The V call is TRBV20-1, the J call TRBJ2-3; D is unresolved. This clonotype was obtained from a woman aged 70-85 years with pancreatic cancer. Some clones in this sample may be carry-over from other donors' samples. CDR3 DNA sequence: TGCAGTGCTCGCACAGATACGCAGTATTTT. This gives the protein CSARTDTQYF.